This TCR beta chain was recorded in a study of blood T cell repertoires in COVID-19. Measured with immunoSEQ multiplex PCR; TCRdb has only the in-frame clones, and not every one. The sample has over 85,000 clones, 70% to 90% seen once. V shed 0 bases, J shed 0 bases, and the junction held 3 bases outside the gene matches. This CDR3 comprises 16 residues. Germline lookup yields CDR1 MGHRA and CDR2 YSYEKL. This clone was found once. This TCR came from a human donor in a cohort sampled during active COVID-19. Sequences were obtained from peripheral blood. This sequence joins TRBV4-1 and TRBJ1-1, with 8 bases that match TRBD1. CDR3 nucleotide sequence: TGCGCCAGCAGCCAAGAGACAGGGGCTATGAACACTGAAGCTTTCTTT. This sequence encodes CASSQETGAMNTEAFF.